The source of this T cell receptor (beta chain) is a study of CD8 T cells in ankylosing spondylitis. Study-level results: As reported, disease-linked clones showed significant enrichment in matched ankylosing spondylitis synovial fluid.

One entry per CDR3 protein results from TCRdb running MiXCR on the 5' RACE reads. The table lists 210,000 or so distinct CDR3 sequences, under 30% of them singletons. Notes on this clonotype: Its antigen is undetermined.

This clonotype originated in a male donor with ankylosing spondylitis or in good health (not recorded which). Source material: blood, either unsorted or a sorted T cell fraction (not recorded which).

In DNA, the CDR3 is TGTGCCAGCAGCTTGAAGCAGTTACAAGAGACCCAGTACTTC. Translated: CASSLKQLQETQYF. The chain carries TRBV5-4 and TRBJ2-5; no clear D. This CDR3 contains 14 residues. Trimming shortened V by 1 base and J by 2 bases, and 9 bases separated the two germline ends. CDR1 and CDR2 (germline): SGHNT, YYREEE (reference sequence).